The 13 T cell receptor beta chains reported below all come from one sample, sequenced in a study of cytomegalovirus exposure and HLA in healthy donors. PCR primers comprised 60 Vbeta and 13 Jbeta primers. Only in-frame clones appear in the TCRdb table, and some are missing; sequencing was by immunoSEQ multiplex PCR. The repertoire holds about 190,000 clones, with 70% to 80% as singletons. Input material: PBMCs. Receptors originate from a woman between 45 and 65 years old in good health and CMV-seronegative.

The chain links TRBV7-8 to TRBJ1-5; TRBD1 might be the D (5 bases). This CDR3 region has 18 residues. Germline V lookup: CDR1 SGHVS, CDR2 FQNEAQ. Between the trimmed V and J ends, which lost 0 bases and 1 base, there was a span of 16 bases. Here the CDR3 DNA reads TGTGCCAGCAGCTTAGCGGGTTGGGGGGGTGTCAGCAATCAGCCCCAGCATTTT. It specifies CASSLAGWGGVSNQPQHF.

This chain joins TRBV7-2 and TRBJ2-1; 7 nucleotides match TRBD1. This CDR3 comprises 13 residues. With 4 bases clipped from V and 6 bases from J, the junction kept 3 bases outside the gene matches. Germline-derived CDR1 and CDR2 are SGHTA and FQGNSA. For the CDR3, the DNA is TGTGCCAGCAGCTCCCGGACAGGCAATGAGCAGTTCTTC. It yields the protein CASSSRTGNEQFF.

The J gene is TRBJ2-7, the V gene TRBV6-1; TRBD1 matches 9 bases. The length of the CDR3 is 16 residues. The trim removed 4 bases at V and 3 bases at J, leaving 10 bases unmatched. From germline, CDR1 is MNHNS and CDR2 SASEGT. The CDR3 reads CASSGGLTGGGYEQYF. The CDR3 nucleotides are TGTGCCAGCAGTGGAGGGCTGACAGGGGGAGGCTACGAGCAGTACTTC.

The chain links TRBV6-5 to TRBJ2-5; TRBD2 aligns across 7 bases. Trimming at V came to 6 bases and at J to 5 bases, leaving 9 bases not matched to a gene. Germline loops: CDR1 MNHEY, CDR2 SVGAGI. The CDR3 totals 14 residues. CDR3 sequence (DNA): TGTGCCAGCAGAGTACTAGCGAATGAGGAGACCCAGTACTTC. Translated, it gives CASRVLANEETQYF.

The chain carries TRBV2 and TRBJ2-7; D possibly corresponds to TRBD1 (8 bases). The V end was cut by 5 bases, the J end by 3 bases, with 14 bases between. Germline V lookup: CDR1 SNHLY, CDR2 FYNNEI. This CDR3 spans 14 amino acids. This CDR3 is CASSSQGGSYEQYF. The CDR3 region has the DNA TGTGCCAGCAGTTCACAGGGGGGGAGCTACGAGCAGTACTTC.

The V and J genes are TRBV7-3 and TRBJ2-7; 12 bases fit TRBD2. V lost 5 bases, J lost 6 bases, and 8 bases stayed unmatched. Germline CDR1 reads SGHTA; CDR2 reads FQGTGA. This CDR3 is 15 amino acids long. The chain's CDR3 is CASSPNGLAGSEQYF. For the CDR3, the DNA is TGTGCCAGCAGCCCTAACGGACTAGCGGGGTCCGAGCAGTACTTC.

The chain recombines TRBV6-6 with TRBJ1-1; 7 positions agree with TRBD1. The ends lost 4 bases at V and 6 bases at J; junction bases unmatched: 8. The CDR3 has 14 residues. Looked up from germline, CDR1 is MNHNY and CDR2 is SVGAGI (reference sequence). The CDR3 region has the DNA TGTGCCAGCAGTTCCAACCGGGACAGCGCTGAAGCTTTCTTT. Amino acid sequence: CASSSNRDSAEAFF.

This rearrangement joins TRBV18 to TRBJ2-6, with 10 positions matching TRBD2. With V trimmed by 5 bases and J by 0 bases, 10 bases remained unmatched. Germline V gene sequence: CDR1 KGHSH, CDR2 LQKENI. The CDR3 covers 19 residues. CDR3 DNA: TGTGCCAGCTCATCGCTCATAGCGGGGGGAAGCTCTGGGGCCAACGTCCTGACTTTC. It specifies CASSSLIAGGSSGANVLTF. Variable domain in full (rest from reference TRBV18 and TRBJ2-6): NAGVMQNPRHLVRRRGQEARLRCSPMKGHSHVYWYRQLPEEGLKFMVYLQKENIIDESGMPKERFSAEFPKEGPSILRIQQVVRGDSAAYFCASSSLIAGGSSGANVLTFGAGSRLTVL.

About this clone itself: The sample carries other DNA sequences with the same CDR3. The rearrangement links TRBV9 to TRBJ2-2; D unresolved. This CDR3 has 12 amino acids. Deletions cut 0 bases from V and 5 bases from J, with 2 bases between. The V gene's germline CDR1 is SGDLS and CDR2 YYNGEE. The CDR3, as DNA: TGTGCCAGCAGCGTAGCGACCGGGGAGCTGTTTTTT. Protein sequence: CASSVATGELFF. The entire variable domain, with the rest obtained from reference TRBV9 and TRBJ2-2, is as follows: DSGVTQTPKHLITATGQRVTLRCSPRSGDLSVYWYQQSLDQGLQFLIQYYNGEERAKGNILERFSAQQFPDLHSELNLSSLELGDSALYFCASSVATGELFFGEGSRLTVL.

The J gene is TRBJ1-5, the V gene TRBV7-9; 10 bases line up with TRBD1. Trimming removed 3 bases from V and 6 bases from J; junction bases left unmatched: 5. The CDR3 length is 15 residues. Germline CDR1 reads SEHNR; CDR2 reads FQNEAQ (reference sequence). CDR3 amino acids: CASSFDRGPPQPQHF. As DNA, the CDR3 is TGTGCCAGCAGCTTTGACAGGGGGCCGCCTCAGCCCCAGCATTTT.

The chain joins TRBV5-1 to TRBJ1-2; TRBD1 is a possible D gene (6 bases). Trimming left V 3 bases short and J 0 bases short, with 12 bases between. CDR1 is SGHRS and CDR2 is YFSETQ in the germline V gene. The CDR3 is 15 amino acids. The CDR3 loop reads CASSSSGQSNYGYTF. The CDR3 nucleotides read TGCGCCAGCAGCTCTTCCGGACAGTCTAACTATGGCTACACCTTC.

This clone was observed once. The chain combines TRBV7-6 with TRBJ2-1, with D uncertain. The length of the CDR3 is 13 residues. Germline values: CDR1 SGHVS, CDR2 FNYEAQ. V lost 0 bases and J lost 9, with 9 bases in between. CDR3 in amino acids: CASSLAERAEQFF. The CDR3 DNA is TGTGCCAGCAGCTTAGCTGAAAGAGCTGAGCAGTTCTTC.

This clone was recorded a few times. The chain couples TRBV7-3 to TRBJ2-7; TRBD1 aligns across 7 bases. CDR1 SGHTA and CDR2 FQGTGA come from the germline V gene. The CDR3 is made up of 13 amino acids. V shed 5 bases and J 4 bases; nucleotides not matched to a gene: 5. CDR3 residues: CASSPWDSYEQYF. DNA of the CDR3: TGTGCCAGCAGCCCCTGGGACAGTTACGAGCAGTACTTC.